The present entry profiles one T cell receptor beta chain with its context. Antigen specificity is unknown. This entry is derived from a study of vaccination and CD4 T cells after COVID-19. Study at large: Sampling post-COVID took place a median around 91 days after diagnosis (range 35 to 161). Post-vaccine sampling followed dose two by a median 72 days (range 14 to 241). SARS-CoV-2, HCoV-NL63, HCoV-OC43 and HCoV-229E supplied the overlapping spike peptides used to stimulate cells.

Researchers used the Oncomine TCR Beta short-read assay to sequence DNA from cultured CD4+ T cells. Genomic DNA was isolated from CD4+ T cells that had been cultured. TCRdb reprocessed the PCR reads with MiXCR, giving one entry per CDR3 protein. This sample has nearly 20,000 distinct CDR3 sequences, with approximately 80% found just once. The CDR3 loop spans 12 amino acids. V lost 5 bases and J 3 bases, leaving 7 bases between the germline ends. Germline V lookup: CDR1 SGHVS, CDR2 FNYEAQ. The treatment is: roughly ten-day PBMC culture with coronavirus spike peptide pools or control peptides (ViraFEST assay).

The starting material was CD4+ T cells from blood, cultured in vitro, obtained after SARS-CoV-2 vaccination. The TCR was taken from a human donor who received a COVID-19 vaccine. The J gene is TRBJ2-5, the V gene TRBV7-6; D gene ambiguous. DNA for the CDR3: TGTGCCAGCAGCCAGGCCAAAGAGACCCAGTACTTC. Residues: CASSQAKETQYF.